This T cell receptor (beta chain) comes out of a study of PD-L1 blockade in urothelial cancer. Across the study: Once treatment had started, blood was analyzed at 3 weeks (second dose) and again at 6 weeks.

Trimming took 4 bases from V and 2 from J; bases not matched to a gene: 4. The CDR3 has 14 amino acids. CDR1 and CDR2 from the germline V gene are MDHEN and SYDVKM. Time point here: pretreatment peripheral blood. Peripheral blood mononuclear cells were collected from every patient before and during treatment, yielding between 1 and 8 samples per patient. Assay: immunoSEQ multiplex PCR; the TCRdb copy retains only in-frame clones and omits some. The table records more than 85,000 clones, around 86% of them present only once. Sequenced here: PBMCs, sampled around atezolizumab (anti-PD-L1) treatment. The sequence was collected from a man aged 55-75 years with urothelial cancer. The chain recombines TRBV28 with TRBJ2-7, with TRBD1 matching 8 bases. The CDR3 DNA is TGTGCCAGCAGTTCGGGACAGGAGCCCTACGAGCAGTACTTC. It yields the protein CASSSGQEPYEQYF. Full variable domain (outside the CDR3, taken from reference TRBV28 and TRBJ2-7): DVKVTQSSRYLVKRTGEKVFLECVQDMDHENMFWYRQDPGLGLRLIYFSYDVKMKEKGDIPEGYSVSREKKERFSLILESASTNQTSMYLCASSSGQEPYEQYFGPGTRLTVT.